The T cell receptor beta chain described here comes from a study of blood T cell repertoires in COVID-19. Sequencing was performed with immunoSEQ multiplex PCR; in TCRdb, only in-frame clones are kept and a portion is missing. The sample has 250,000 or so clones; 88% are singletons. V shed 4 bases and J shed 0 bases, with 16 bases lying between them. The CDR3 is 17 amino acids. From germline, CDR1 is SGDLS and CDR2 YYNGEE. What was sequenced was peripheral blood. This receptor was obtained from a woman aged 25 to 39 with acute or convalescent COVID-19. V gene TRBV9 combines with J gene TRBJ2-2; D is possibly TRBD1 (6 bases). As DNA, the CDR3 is TGTGCCAGCAGCCCCAATAACAGGGCCTCGAACACCGGGGAGCTGTTTTTT. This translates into CASSPNNRASNTGELFF.